This T cell receptor (beta chain) stems from a study of memory CD4+ T cells and cytomegalovirus serostatus. In the study overall: Healthy Belgian adult donors included 9 or 10 CMV-positive and 24 CMV-negative people.

The germline gives CDR1 SEHNR, CDR2 FQNEAQ (reference sequence). Trimming removed 4 bases from V and 8 bases from J; junction bases left unmatched: 13. The CDR3 is 16 residues long. This clone showed up just once. Antigen: not known. The sort gate was single viable CD3+CD4+CD8-CD45RO+ cells for memory CD4+ T cells. Donors' CMV status reflects serum IgG against pp150, pp28, p38, p52. Original processing methods: Out-of-frame sequences were removed, leaving roughly 2.1 million distinct TCRbeta sequences. The assay was immunoSEQ multiplex PCR, and TCRdb's table has in-frame clones only and misses some. V and J calls plus clone size are reproduced from that table; the DNA served to infer D and trimming. The table lists some 45,000 clones, around four fifths of them singletons. Study results and limitations: About two fifths of the roughly 150 known CMV-associated TCRbeta sequences appeared in CD4+ memory.

This receptor was identified in an adult in good health and CMV-seropositive. This chain uses TRBV7-9 with TRBJ1-4; the match to TRBD1 covers 7 bases. Sequenced material: memory CD4+ T cells from blood. The CDR3 loop is CASSSARTGLKEKLFF. CDR3 DNA: TGTGCCAGCAGCTCAGCCAGGACAGGTTTAAAGGAAAAACTGTTTTTT.